The 24 T cell receptor beta chains below were found in one sample sequenced in a study of blood T cell repertoires in COVID-19. Assay used: immunoSEQ multiplex PCR; TCRdb lists only in-frame clones, some missing. The profile shows under 400,000 clones, 88% of them singletons. The sample was peripheral blood. Receptor source: a woman aged 25 to 45 with COVID-19, enrolled during active disease.

The V and J genes are TRBV2 and TRBJ2-2; D perhaps matches TRBD2 (5 bases). The CDR3 length is 13 residues. The V gene's germline CDR1 is SNHLY and CDR2 FYNNEI. Deletions cut 8 bases from V and 6 bases from J, with 13 bases between. The CDR3 sequence: CASGPGFSGELFF. CDR3 sequence (DNA): TGTGCCAGCGGTCCGGGATTCTCCGGGGAGCTGTTTTTT.

This clone was recorded only once. The gene calls are TRBV9 and TRBJ2-7; D gene unclear. Germline CDR1 is SGDLS and CDR2 is YYNGEE. Trimming pared 0 bases from V and 4 bases from J, leaving 8 bases between. The CDR3 has 13 amino acids. In DNA form, the CDR3 reads TGTGCCAGCAGCGTAGGGTACGGTTACGAGCAGTACTTC. As protein: CASSVGYGYEQYF.

The chain links TRBV6-2 or TRBV6-3 to TRBJ2-5; possibly TRBD1 for D (5 bases). Germline V gene lookup returns CDR1 MNHEY and CDR2 SVGEGT. CDR3 length equals 16 residues. V was cut by 5 bases and J by 1 base, with 17 bases left in between. This chain's CDR3 is CASSRPRGHPQETQYF. The CDR3 bases are TGTGCCAGCAGTAGACCAAGGGGCCATCCCCAAGAGACCCAGTACTTC.

The gene calls are TRBV28 and TRBJ1-3; D is unresolved. The CDR3 length is 14 residues. CDR1 is MDHEN and CDR2 is SYDVKM in the germline V gene. Trimming stripped 3 bases from V and 4 bases from J, with 10 bases between. The CDR3 loop is CASSFPEVGNTIYF. CDR3 nucleotide sequence: TGTGCCAGCAGTTTTCCCGAGGTGGGAAACACCATATATTTT.

The chain links TRBV24-1 to TRBJ2-1; TRBD1 agrees at 12 bases. The ends lost 4 bases at V and 6 bases at J; junction bases unmatched: 15. CDR3 size: 19 residues. In germline, CDR1 is KGHDR, CDR2 SFDVKD. CDR3 sequence: CATSDPGTGGRFNSNEQFF. The CDR3 coding sequence is TGTGCCACCAGTGACCCCGGGACAGGGGGCCGCTTTAACTCCAATGAGCAGTTCTTC.

The chain couples TRBV6-6 to TRBJ1-6; no clear D. Looked up from germline, CDR1 is MNHNY and CDR2 is SVGAGI (reference sequence). V lost 2 bases to trimming and J lost 3 bases, with 8 bases between them. The CDR3 spans 15 residues. CDR3 residues: CASSYEAYYNSPLHF. DNA of the CDR3: TGTGCCAGCAGTTACGAGGCGTACTATAATTCACCCCTCCACTTT.

In regard to this clone: The junction and the germline gene differ at one end; a read error may be behind it. This rearrangement joins TRBV7-7 to TRBJ2-5; D gene uncertain. There are 13 residues in the CDR3. The germline gives CDR1 SSHAT, CDR2 FNYEAQ (reference sequence). The CDR3 DNA reads as TGTGCTAGCAGCCTCAGGAATACAGAGACCCAGTACTTC. Translating it yields CASSLRNTETQYF.

V gene TRBV6-5 combines with J gene TRBJ1-1, with 9 bases matching TRBD1. V shed 6 bases and J 5 bases; nucleotides not matched to a gene: 4. CDR1 is MNHEY and CDR2 is SVGAGI in the germline V gene. The CDR3 length is 13 residues. CDR3 nucleotide sequence: TGTGCCAGCAGAACGACAGGGGGTACTGAAGCTTTCTTT. Residues: CASRTTGGTEAFF.

The chain is built from TRBV6-6 and TRBJ1-5; the match to TRBD1 covers 12 bases. This CDR3 has 16 amino acids. V shed 5 bases, J shed 6 bases, and the junction held 8 bases outside the gene matches. CDR1 and CDR2 from the germline V gene are MNHNY and SVGAGI (reference sequence). For the CDR3, the DNA is TGTGCCAGCAGTGGGGGGGACAGGGGGCGGACTCAGCCCCAGCATTTT. It is translated as CASSGGDRGRTQPQHF.

The rearrangement links TRBV5-1 to TRBJ2-5, with TRBD2 as a possible D gene (7 bases). The ends were cut back, 4 bases at V and 5 bases at J, with 18 bases in the middle. The CDR3 covers 15 residues. Germline V gene data show CDR1 as SGHRS and CDR2 as YFSETQ. CDR3 sequence: CASSQGGGRAETQYF. The CDR3 nucleotides are TGCGCCAGCAGCCAAGGCGGGGGCCGGGCCGAGACCCAGTACTTC.

V usage is TRBV3-1 (or the pseudogene TRBV3-2) and J usage is TRBJ1-2, with D maybe TRBD1 (5 bases). Germline assignment: CDR1 LGHDT and CDR2 YNNKEL (reference sequence). The CDR3 has 14 residues. Trimming stripped 0 bases from V and 3 bases from J, with 8 bases between. The CDR3 nucleotides are TGTGCCAGCAGCCAAGATGGGGGGGACTATGGCTACACCTTC. It codes for CASSQDGGDYGYTF.

The chain has TRBV10-1 and TRBJ1-5; no firm D call. The CDR3 totals 16 residues. Germline CDR1 WNHNN, CDR2 SYGVQD (reference sequence). The V and J ends lost 2 bases and 10 bases respectively, with 21 bases between them. The CDR3 sequence: CASSEPILWARRPQHF. In DNA form, the CDR3 reads TGCGCCAGCAGTGAGCCGATCCTGTGGGCTCGTCGTCCCCAGCATTTT.

V gene TRBV6-5 combines with J gene TRBJ2-2; no reliable D call. The length of the CDR3 is 14 residues. The V gene lost 0 bases and the J gene lost 4 bases, with 6 bases spanning the gap. The germline V gene has CDR1 MNHEY and CDR2 SVGAGI. Here the CDR3 reads CASSYSAGTGELFF. CDR3 DNA sequence: TGTGCCAGCAGTTACTCCGCCGGCACCGGGGAGCTGTTTTTT.

The V gene is TRBV7-2, the J gene TRBJ2-3; 8 bases line up with TRBD2. Per the germline V gene, CDR1 is SGHTA and CDR2 is FQGNSA. The trim removed 3 bases at V and 4 bases at J, leaving 3 bases unmatched. This CDR3 spans 14 amino acids. CDR3 nucleotides: TGTGCCAGCAGCTTTACGGGGGGGCCAGATACGCAGTATTTT. It is translated as CASSFTGGPDTQYF.

The chain uses TRBV5-5 and TRBJ2-7; a weak D match, TRBD2 (5 bases). Deletions cut 0 bases from V and 2 bases from J, with 9 bases between. Germline V CDR1 and CDR2: SGHKS, YYEKEE (reference sequence). The CDR3 runs to 14 residues. DNA for the CDR3: TGTGCCAGCAGCTTGGGGCGGGCGACCTACGAGCAGTACTTC. It is translated as CASSLGRATYEQYF. Filled out from reference TRBV5-5 and TRBJ2-7, the complete variable domain reads DAGVTQSPTHLIKTRGQQVTLRCSPISGHKSVSWYQQVLGQGPQFIFQYYEKEERGRGNFPDRFSARQFPNYSSELNVNALLLGDSALYLCASSLGRATYEQYFGPGTRLTVT.

The chain uses TRBV11-3 and TRBJ2-1; TRBD1 agrees at 7 bases. The germline V gene has CDR1 SGHNT and CDR2 YENEEA. J lost 4 bases, V lost 5 bases, and 5 bases had no gene match. CDR3 length equals 14 residues. The CDR3 DNA reads as TGTGCCAGCAGCGCGGGCAGGGGGTACAATGAGCAGTTCTTC. Translation gives CASSAGRGYNEQFF.

This clone came up once. This sequence joins TRBV6-5 and TRBJ1-6; 7 bases match TRBD1. This CDR3 spans 15 amino acids. Unmatched junction bases numbered 7, after V lost 6 bases and J lost 5 bases. In germline, CDR1 is MNHEY, CDR2 SVGAGI. The CDR3 nucleotides are TGTGCCAGCAGCTCCGGCAGGGGGAATAATTCACCCCTCCACTTT. It is translated as CASSSGRGNNSPLHF.

V gene TRBV6-2 or TRBV6-3 combines with J gene TRBJ2-2, with 11 bases identical to TRBD1. CDR1 MNHEY and CDR2 SVGEGT come from the germline V gene. There are 20 residues in the CDR3. With 2 bases clipped from V and 6 bases from J, the junction kept 17 bases outside the gene matches. DNA for the CDR3: TGTGCCAGCAGTTACACCCCGGGACAGGGGGGATTTTTGAGCGCCGGGGAGCTGTTTTTT. Protein sequence: CASSYTPGQGGFLSAGELFF.

The chain combines TRBV5-6 with TRBJ1-6; TRBD1 agrees at 12 bases. The V segment lost 5 bases and the J segment 8 bases; nucleotides outside the gene matches: 8. The length of the CDR3 is 16 residues. Germline CDR1 reads SGHDT; CDR2 reads YYEEEE. The DNA of the CDR3 is TGTGCCAGCAGGGCTGGGACAGGGGGCGGATATTCACCCCTCCACTTT. Protein product: CASRAGTGGGYSPLHF.

The table lists this clone with a count of one. The junction departs from the called germline gene at one end, perhaps through a read error. The CDR3 loop reads CASRLSAGVVDTQYF. CDR3 in DNA: TGCGCCAGCCGCTTATCGGCGGGGGTGGTAGATACGCAGTATTTT. The V call is TRBV5-1, the J call TRBJ2-3; 7 positions match TRBD2. The V gene's germline CDR1 is SGHRS and CDR2 YFSETQ. The CDR3 is 15 residues long. Filled out from reference TRBV5-1 and TRBJ2-3, the complete variable domain reads KAGVTQTPRYLIKTRGQQVTLSCSPISGHRSVSWYQQTPGQGLQFLFEYFSETQRNKGNFPGRFSGRQFSNSRSEMNVSTLELGDSALYLCASRLSAGVVDTQYFGPGTRLTVL.

V gene TRBV10-2 combines with J gene TRBJ2-7; D may be TRBD2 (6 bases). Per the germline V gene, CDR1 is WSHSY and CDR2 is SAAADI. There are 12 residues in the CDR3. V lost 6 bases and J 0 bases, leaving 6 bases between the germline ends. The DNA for the CDR3 is TGCGCCAGCAGGACTAGCTCCTACGAGCAGTACTTC. Translated: CASRTSSYEQYF.

The chain employs TRBV6-4 and TRBJ2-7; TRBD1 might be the D (6 bases). Trimming took off 4 bases at V and 0 bases at J, with 16 bases between the two ends. Germline CDR1 MRHNA, CDR2 SNTAGT. This CDR3 spans 16 amino acids. The CDR3 coding sequence is TGTGCCAGCAGTGTACAGGGACCGTTGATCTCCTACGAGCAGTACGTC. The encoded protein is CASSVQGPLISYEQYV.

CDR3 sequence (DNA): TGTGCCAGCAGTCTCGTCGCCAAAAACATTCAGTACTTC. This encodes CASSLVAKNIQYF. The chain joins TRBV5-6 to TRBJ2-4, with unresolved D. The CDR3 loop spans 13 amino acids. Trimming removed 5 bases at V and 1 base at J, with 7 bases between. CDR1 is SGHDT, CDR2 YYEEEE, per germline.

The chain recombines TRBV27 with TRBJ2-7, with D tentatively TRBD2 (5 bases). Looked up from germline, CDR1 is MNHEY and CDR2 is SMNVEV (reference sequence). V dropped 2 bases and J dropped 0 bases, with 17 bases sitting between them. This CDR3 has 17 residues. For the CDR3, the DNA is TGTGCCAGCAGTTTACCAGGACCGAGGGAGCCCTCCTACGAGCAGTACTTC. This gives the protein CASSLPGPREPSYEQYF.